The 3 T cell receptor beta chains below were found in one sample sequenced in a study of blood T cells in healthy people across ages. Sample-barcoded 5' priming and a J-beta primer mix drove a second PCR of roughly 6 to 12 cycles. TCRdb used MiXCR to reprocess the 5' RACE reads, holding one entry per CDR3 protein. Of 730,000 or so distinct CDR3 sequences in the sample, about 43% were seen once. Sequenced sample: blood. The receptors derive from a man aged 80 or over in good health.

The chain employs TRBV5-1 and TRBJ2-1; 8 bases map to TRBD2. The CDR3 totals 15 residues. Looked up from germline, CDR1 is SGHRS and CDR2 is YFSETQ. Unmatched junction bases numbered 13, after V lost 5 bases and J lost 9 bases. CDR3 sequence reads: CASRSVGGGGSEQFF. The DNA of the CDR3 is TGCGCCAGCAGAAGTGTGGGGGGCGGGGGGTCTGAGCAGTTCTTC.

Of note for this clonotype: At one boundary the junction diverges from the germline segment, which might be a read error. The chain links TRBV18 to TRBJ1-6; no firm D call. The CDR3 sequence is 15 residues long. The germline gives CDR1 KGHSH, CDR2 LQKENI. DNA of the CDR3: TGTGCCAGCTCACCGCGGACCTCCAATAATTCACCCCTCCACTTT. It encodes CASSPRTSNNSPLHF.

V and J are TRBV4-1 and TRBJ2-1; D not resolved. Germline-derived CDR1 and CDR2 are MGHRA and YSYEKL. With 1 base removed from V and 6 bases from J, the gap between germline ends came to 10 bases. This CDR3 contains 14 residues. The CDR3 protein is CASSQVVQANEQFF. DNA of the CDR3: TGCGCCAGCAGCCAAGTAGTGCAGGCCAATGAGCAGTTCTTC.